This T cell receptor (beta chain) was found in a study of blood T cell repertoires in COVID-19. Overall study context: There were acute and convalescent COVID-19 samples, and they came from the United States, Italy and Spain. From T cells, B-cell-depleted T cells, or PBMCs came the material, which was cDNA or gDNA.

Germline CDR1 reads LNHDA; CDR2 reads SQIVND (reference sequence). Trimming took off 4 bases at V and 5 bases at J, with 8 bases between the two ends. The CDR3 has 12 residues. Enrolled through a virtual design, the participants were between roughly 18 and 100 years of age and came from about two dozen US areas. Recovered status in Cohort 3 required two negative PCRs, clearance, or symptom resolution. Here immunoSEQ multiplex PCR was the method, and the copy in TCRdb shows in-frame clones only, minus some. The repertoire holds more than 150,000 clones, with over 80% as singletons. The sample was PBMCs or T cells enriched from blood (not recorded which). The rearrangement links TRBV19 to TRBJ1-2; maybe TRBD1 (6 bases). The source is a woman in her sixties or seventies who had recovered from COVID-19. CDR3 residues: CASSRQEYGYTF. For the CDR3, the DNA is TGTGCCAGTAGTAGACAGGAATATGGCTACACCTTC.